This entry lists 6 T cell receptor beta chains sequenced from one sample in a study of shared clonotypes between healthy human individuals. Profiled with immunoSEQ multiplex PCR; TCRdb holds only in-frame clones, not every one. Of roughly 2.2 million clones in the sample, 80% to 95% were seen once. What was sequenced was naive CD4+ T cells from PBMCs. Subset denoted: CD45RA+ positively selected. The receptors were gathered from a young man in good health. Some clones in this sample may be carry-over from other donors' samples.

The J gene is TRBJ2-3, the V gene TRBV7-3; TRBD2 matches 7 bases. The CDR3 runs to 16 residues. V trimming: 2 bases; J trimming: 2 bases; junction bases outside the gene matches: 7. The V gene's germline CDR1 is SGHTA and CDR2 FQGTGA. The CDR3, as DNA: TGTGCCAGCAGCTTAGACCTCAGCGGGGACACAGATACGCAGTATTTT. This encodes CASSLDLSGDTDTQYF.

The V gene is TRBV28, the J gene TRBJ2-7; 13 bases are shared with TRBD2. The CDR3 has 19 amino acids. Looked up from germline, CDR1 is MDHEN and CDR2 is SYDVKM. After removal of 5 bases from V and 3 bases from J, the junction contained 16 bases not matched to a gene. The CDR3 protein is CASSRSPGLAGPPSYEQYF. In DNA form, the CDR3 reads TGTGCCAGCAGTCGCAGTCCGGGACTAGCGGGACCACCCAGCTACGAGCAGTACTTC.

The table lists this clone with a count of one. The rearrangement joins TRBV27 to TRBJ2-1; the match to TRBD2 covers 13 bases. The CDR3 runs to 16 residues. The trim removed 3 bases at V and 9 bases at J, leaving 8 bases unmatched. CDR1 is MNHEY, CDR2 SMNVEV, per germline (reference sequence). In DNA, the CDR3 is TGTGCCAGCAGTTTGCAAACTAGCGGGAGGGTAGGTGAGCAGTTCTTC. It encodes CASSLQTSGRVGEQFF.

V gene TRBV28 combines with J gene TRBJ1-1, with D perhaps TRBD1 (6 bases). This CDR3 is built from 18 residues. Germline loops: CDR1 MDHEN, CDR2 SYDVKM. The V end lost 1 base, the J end lost 1 base, and 19 bases lay between the germline ends. Written as DNA, the CDR3 is TGTGCCAGCAGTTTATTGTCAGGGGCCGACCCTAAGAACACTGAAGCTTTCTTT. The encoded protein is CASSLLSGADPKNTEAFF.

The chain combines TRBV30 with TRBJ2-7; TRBD1 agrees at 8 bases. Germline V gene sequence: CDR1 GTSNPN, CDR2 SVGIG (reference sequence). V shed 3 bases and J 6 bases; nucleotides not matched to a gene: 13. The CDR3 contains 15 residues. CDR3 protein: CAWSPPSRGRGEQYF. The CDR3 DNA is TGTGCCTGGAGCCCCCCCAGCAGGGGGCGCGGCGAGCAGTACTTC.

J is TRBJ1-6 and V is TRBV25-1; TRBD1 matches 10 bases. Germline assignment: CDR1 MGHDK and CDR2 SYGVNS. V lost 7 bases and J lost 9; bases outside the gene matches: 6. The CDR3 spans 14 residues. CDR3 protein: CASMPTGGSSPLHF. The CDR3 DNA reads TGTGCCAGCATGCCGACAGGGGGCTCTTCACCCCTCCACTTT.